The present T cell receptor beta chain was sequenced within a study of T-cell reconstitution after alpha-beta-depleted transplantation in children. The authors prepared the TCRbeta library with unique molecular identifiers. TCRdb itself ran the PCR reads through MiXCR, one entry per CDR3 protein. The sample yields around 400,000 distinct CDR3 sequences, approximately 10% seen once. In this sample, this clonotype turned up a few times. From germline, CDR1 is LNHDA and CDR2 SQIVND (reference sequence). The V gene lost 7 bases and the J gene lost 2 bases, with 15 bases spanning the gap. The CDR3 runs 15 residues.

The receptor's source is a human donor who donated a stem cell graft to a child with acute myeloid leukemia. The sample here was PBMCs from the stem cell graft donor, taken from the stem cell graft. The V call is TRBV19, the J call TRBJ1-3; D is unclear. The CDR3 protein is CASTPTAFPGNTIYF. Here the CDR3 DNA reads TGTGCCAGTACCCCGACCGCTTTCCCTGGAAACACCATATATTTT.